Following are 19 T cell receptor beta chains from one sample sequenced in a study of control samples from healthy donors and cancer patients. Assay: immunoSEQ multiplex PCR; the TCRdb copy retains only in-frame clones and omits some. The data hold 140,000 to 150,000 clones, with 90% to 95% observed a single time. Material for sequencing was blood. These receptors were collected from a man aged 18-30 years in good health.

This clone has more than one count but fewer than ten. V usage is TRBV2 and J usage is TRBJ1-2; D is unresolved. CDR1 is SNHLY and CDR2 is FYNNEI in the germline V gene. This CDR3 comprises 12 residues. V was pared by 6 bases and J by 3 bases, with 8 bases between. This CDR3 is CASRAGDYGYTF. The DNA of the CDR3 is TGTGCCAGCAGGGCCGGGGACTATGGCTACACCTTC.

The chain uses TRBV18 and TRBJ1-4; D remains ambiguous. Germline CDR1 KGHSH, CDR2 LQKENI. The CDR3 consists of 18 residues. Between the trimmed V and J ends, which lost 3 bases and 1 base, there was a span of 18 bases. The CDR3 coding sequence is TGTGCCAGCTCACCTTCGCGGACGGGATTAGGAACTAATGAAAAACTGTTTTTT. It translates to CASSPSRTGLGTNEKLFF.

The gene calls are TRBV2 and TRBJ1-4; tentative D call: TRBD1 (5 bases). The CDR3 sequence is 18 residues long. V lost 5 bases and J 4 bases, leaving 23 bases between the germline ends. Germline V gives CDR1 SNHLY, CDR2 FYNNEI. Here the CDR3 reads CASSIMLRRDGNNEKLFF. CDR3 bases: TGTGCCAGCAGTATAATGCTACGTCGGGACGGTAATAATGAAAAACTGTTTTTT.

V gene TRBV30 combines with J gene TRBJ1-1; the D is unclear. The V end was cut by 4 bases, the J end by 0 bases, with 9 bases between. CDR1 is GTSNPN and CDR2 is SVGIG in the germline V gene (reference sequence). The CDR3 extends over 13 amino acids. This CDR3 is CAWKHRMNTEAFF. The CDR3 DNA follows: TGTGCCTGGAAACACAGAATGAACACTGAAGCTTTCTTT.

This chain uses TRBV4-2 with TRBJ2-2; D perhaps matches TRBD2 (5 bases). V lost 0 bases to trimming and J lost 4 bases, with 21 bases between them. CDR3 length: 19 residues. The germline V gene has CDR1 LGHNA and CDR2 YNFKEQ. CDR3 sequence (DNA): TGTGCCAGCAGCCAAGACATCGGGGAAGGACCTGGTAGCACCGGGGAGCTGTTTTTT. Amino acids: CASSQDIGEGPGSTGELFF.

Written as DNA, the CDR3 is TGTGCCAGCAGCTTAGGGCCAGCCACAGATACGCAGTATTTT. Translation gives CASSLGPATDTQYF. The chain links TRBV7-8 to TRBJ2-3; unclear D gene. This CDR3 is built from 14 residues. The V end was cut by 1 base, the J end by 2 bases, with 7 bases between. Germline V gene lookup returns CDR1 SGHVS and CDR2 FQNEAQ.

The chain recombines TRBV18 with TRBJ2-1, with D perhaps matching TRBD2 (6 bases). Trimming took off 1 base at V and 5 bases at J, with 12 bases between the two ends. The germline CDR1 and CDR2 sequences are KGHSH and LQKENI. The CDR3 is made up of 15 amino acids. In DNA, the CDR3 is TGTGCCAGCTCACCACAGGAGGGACCACACAATGAGCAGTTCTTC. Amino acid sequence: CASSPQEGPHNEQFF.

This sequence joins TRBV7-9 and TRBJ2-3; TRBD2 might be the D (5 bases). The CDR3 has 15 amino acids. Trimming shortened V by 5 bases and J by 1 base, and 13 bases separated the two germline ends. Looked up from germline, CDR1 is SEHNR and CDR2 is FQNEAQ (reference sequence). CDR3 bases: TGTGCCAGCAGCCGCTCGTATAGCGGCACAGATACGCAGTATTTT. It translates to CASSRSYSGTDTQYF.

Here the CDR3 reads CASSVQANTEAFF. In DNA, the CDR3 is TGTGCCAGCAGCGTGCAGGCGAACACTGAAGCTTTCTTT. The chain uses TRBV9 and TRBJ1-1; D call uncertain. Germline V lookup: CDR1 SGDLS, CDR2 YYNGEE. With 2 bases removed from V and 1 base from J, the gap between germline ends came to 6 bases. This CDR3 comprises 13 residues.

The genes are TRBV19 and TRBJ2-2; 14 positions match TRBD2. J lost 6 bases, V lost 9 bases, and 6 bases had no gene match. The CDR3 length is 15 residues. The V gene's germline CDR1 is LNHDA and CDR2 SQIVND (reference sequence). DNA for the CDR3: TGTGCCAGCCTCGGGACTAGCGGGAGTCCCGGGGAGCTGTTTTTT. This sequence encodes CASLGTSGSPGELFF.

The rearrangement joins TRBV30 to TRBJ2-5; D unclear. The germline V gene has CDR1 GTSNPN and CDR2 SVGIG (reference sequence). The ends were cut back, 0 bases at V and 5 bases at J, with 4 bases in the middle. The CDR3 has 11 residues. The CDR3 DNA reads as TGTGCCTGGAGTGTAGCCGAGACCCAGTACTTC. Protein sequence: CAWSVAETQYF. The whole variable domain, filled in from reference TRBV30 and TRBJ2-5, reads SQTIHQWPATLVQPVGSPLSLECTVEGTSNPNLYWYRQAAGRGLQLLFYSVGIGQISSEVPQNLSASRPQDRQFILSSKKLLLSDSGFYLCAWSVAETQYFGPGTRLLVL.

The CDR3 nucleotides are TGTGCCTGGAGCGTCACAGGGGCCTATGGCTACACCTTC. Translated, it gives CAWSVTGAYGYTF. The chain couples TRBV30 to TRBJ1-2; 7 bases line up with TRBD1. The ends lost 3 bases at V and 4 bases at J; junction bases unmatched: 5. The CDR3 sequence is 13 residues long. The germline V gene has CDR1 GTSNPN and CDR2 SVGIG (reference sequence).

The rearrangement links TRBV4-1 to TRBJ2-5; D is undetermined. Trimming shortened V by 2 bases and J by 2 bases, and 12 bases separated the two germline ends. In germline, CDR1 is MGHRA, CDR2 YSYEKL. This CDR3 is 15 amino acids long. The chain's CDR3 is CASSQSEGRQETQYF. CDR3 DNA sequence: TGCGCCAGCAGCCAATCTGAAGGACGGCAAGAGACCCAGTACTTC.

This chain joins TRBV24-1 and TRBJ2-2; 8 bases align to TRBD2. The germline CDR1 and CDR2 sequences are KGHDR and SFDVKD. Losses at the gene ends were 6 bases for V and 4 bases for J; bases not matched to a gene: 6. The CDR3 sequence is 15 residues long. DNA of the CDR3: TGTGCCACCAGTTTCTCCGGGAGGGCCACCGGGGAGCTGTTTTTT. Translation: CATSFSGRATGELFF.

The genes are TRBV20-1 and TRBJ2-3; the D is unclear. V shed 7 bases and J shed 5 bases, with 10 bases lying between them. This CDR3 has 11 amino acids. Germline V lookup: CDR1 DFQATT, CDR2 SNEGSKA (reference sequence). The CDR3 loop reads CSGSSRDTQYF. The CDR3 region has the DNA TGCAGTGGGAGTTCTAGAGATACGCAGTATTTT.

The CDR3 reads CASSQRTGTEAFF. The CDR3, as DNA: TGTGCCAGCAGCCAAAGGACGGGCACTGAAGCTTTCTTT. The chain links TRBV6-5 to TRBJ1-1; D gene ambiguous. This CDR3 is built from 13 residues. V lost 6 bases to trimming and J lost 4 bases, with 12 bases between them. Germline lookup yields CDR1 MNHEY and CDR2 SVGAGI.

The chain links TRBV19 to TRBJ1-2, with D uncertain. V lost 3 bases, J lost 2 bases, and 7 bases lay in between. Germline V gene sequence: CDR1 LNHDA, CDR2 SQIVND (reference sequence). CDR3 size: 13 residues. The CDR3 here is CASSIGGNYGYTF. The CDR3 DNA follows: TGTGCCAGTAGTATCGGCGGGAACTATGGCTACACCTTC.

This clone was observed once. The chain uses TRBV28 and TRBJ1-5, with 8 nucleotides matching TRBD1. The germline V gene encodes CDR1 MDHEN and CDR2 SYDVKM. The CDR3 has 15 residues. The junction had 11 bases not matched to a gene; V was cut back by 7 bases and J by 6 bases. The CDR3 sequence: CASMPTGGSFQPQHF. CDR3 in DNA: TGTGCCAGCATGCCTACAGGGGGTTCATTTCAGCCCCAGCATTTT. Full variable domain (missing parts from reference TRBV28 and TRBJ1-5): DVKVTQSSRYLVKRTGEKVFLECVQDMDHENMFWYRQDPGLGLRLIYFSYDVKMKEKGDIPEGYSVSREKKERFSLILESASTNQTSMYLCASMPTGGSFQPQHFGDGTRLSIL.

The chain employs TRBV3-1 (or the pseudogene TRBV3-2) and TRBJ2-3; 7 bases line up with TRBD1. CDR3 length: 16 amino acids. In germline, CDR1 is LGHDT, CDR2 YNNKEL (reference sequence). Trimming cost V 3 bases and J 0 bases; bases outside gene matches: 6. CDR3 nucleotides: TGTGCCAGCAGCCATCGACAGGGTGGGAGCACAGATACGCAGTATTTT. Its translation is CASSHRQGGSTDTQYF.